These T cell receptor beta chains were read from a single sample in a study of cytomegalovirus exposure and HLA in healthy donors. The table came from immunoSEQ multiplex PCR; TCRdb's copy has only in-frame clones and leaves some out. Among some 140,000 clones listed, roughly 70% were seen once. The sequenced sample consisted of PBMCs. The origin of the receptors is a man aged 25-45 years in good health and CMV-seronegative. Both conserved end residues are part of each CDR3. Each record gives: D gene, clone size, V gene, CDR3 protein. D genes are given only for firm matches. Clone size is stated in some rows and not others, as once, few, many or a class when expanded.

>NA|few|TRBV28
CASSFVGRQPQHF
>TRBD1|few|TRBV7-6
CASSPDRAYGYTF
>TRBD2|NA|TRBV2
CASSPVAGEQFF
>NA|NA|TRBV5-1
CASSLSGSPYEQYF
>NA|NA|TRBV2
CASSEDQGTSEKLFF
>NA|NA|TRBV7-8
CASSSTRQLSTDTQYF
>TRBD2|NA|TRBV5-1
CASSLGLAGHDEQYF
>TRBD1|NA|TRBV5-1
CASSSSTGGLETQYF
>NA|NA|TRBV7-2
CASSLGTGSGNTIYF
>TRBD1|few|TRBV5-1
CASATGNQETQYF
>TRBD1|NA|TRBV7-2
CASSPDRELYGYTF
>NA|NA|TRBV19
CASSRGTLNTEAFF
>NA|few|TRBV6-1
CASRTGGAGEKLFF
>TRBD1|NA|TRBV28
CASSSPPGQVSNQPQNF
>NA|few|TRBV9
CASSVEASVYNEQFF
>NA|NA|TRBV6-6
CASNRGGASNQPQHF
>NA|NA|TRBV7-9
CASSLARRSTDTQYF
>NA|NA|TRBV14
CASSQDPGFPYGYTF
>NA|NA|TRBV7-9
CASSPWGGNTEAFF
>TRBD1|NA|TRBV7-2
CASSLGQGVNEQYF
>NA|NA|TRBV12-1
CASSFRPTGPNSGNTIYF
>TRBD2|NA|TRBV7-8
CASSPGTSGTDTQYF
>NA|NA|TRBV10-3
CAISESGGPGNTIYF
>TRBD1|NA|TRBV7-2
CASSRQGEVWNEQFF
>TRBD1|NA|TRBV19
CATRIGQGTNEKLFF
>NA|few|TRBV6-1
CASSALDSLSGNTIYF
>NA|NA|TRBV7-2
CASSLVRAGYQPQHF
>TRBD1|NA|TRBV28
CASSSLAWTGYSNQPQHF
>NA|NA|TRBV2
CASSDSSPLHF
>NA|once|TRBV28
CASRGGGGNTEAFF
>NA|NA|TRBV7-2
CASSLLEGGPYAQYF
>TRBD2|NA|TRBV6-1
CASSGLAGAYEQYF
>TRBD1|NA|TRBV29-1
CSVEVVDRGYNEQFF
>NA|NA|TRBV7-2
CASSLVGADEAFF
>TRBD2|NA|TRBV10-3
CAMTSGTNNEQFF
>TRBD1|once|TRBV28
CASRRTGSYEQYF
>TRBD2|NA|TRBV6-6
CASSSYSSGEETQYF
>TRBD1|NA|TRBV28
CASSLSLRDREETQYF
>TRBD1|NA|TRBV7-6
CASSPGQGYEQYF
>NA|NA|TRBV5-6
CASSFSDSKSGYTF
>NA|NA|TRBV5-1
CASSTDYNSPLHF
>TRBD1|NA|TRBV7-9
CASRSNRGNTEAFF
>TRBD1|few|TRBV30
CAWSYRDRGPGEQYF
>NA|few|TRBV5-1
CASSLAASTYEQYF
>NA|NA|TRBV2
CASSEVVLEQFF
>NA|NA|TRBV28
CASRYRGTSPDTDTQYF
>NA|NA|TRBV25-1
CASSPDKKPYNEQFF
>NA|few|TRBV21-1
CASSIKGRAYEQYF
>TRBD1|NA|TRBV4-3
CASSQDGGTGNTEAFF
>NA|NA|TRBV5-6
CASSFGGSGANVLPF
>TRBD2|NA|TRBV5-4
CASSEGLAGAETQYF
>TRBD1|NA|TRBV6-6
CASRTRDRGTDTQYF
>TRBD2|few|TRBV6-1
CASSFAGGPLGEQFF
>NA|NA|TRBV5-1
CASSLNLGTDTQYF
>TRBD2|NA|TRBV5-6
CASSLAAGGDTDTQYF
>TRBD1|NA|TRBV28
CASSNRGNTQYF
>NA|NA|TRBV10-3
CAISGQGKLYEQYF